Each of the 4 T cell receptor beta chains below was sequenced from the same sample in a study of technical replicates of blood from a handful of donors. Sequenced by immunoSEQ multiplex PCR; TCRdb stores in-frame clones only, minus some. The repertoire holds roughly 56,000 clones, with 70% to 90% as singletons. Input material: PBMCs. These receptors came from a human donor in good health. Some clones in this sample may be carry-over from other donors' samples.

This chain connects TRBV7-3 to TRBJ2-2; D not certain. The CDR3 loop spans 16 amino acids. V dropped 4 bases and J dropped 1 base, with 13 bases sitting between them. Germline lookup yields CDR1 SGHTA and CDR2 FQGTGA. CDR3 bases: TGTGCCAGCAGCTCCAAGATGCCAGAGAACACCGGGGAGCTGTTTTTT. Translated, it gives CASSSKMPENTGELFF.

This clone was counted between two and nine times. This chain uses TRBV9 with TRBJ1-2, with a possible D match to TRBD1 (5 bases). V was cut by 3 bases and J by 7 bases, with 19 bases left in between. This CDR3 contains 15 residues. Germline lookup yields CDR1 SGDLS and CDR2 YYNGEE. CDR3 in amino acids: CASSEREGTLAGYTF. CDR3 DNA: TGTGCCAGCAGCGAGAGGGAGGGGACTTTGGCTGGCTACACCTTC.

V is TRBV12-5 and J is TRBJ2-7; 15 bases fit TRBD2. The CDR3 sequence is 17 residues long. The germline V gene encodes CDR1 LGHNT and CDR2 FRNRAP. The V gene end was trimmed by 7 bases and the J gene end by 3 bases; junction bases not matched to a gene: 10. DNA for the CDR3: TGTGCTAGTGTAAAGGGACTAGCGGGAGGCTCTATCTACGAGCAGTACTTC. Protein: CASVKGLAGGSIYEQYF.

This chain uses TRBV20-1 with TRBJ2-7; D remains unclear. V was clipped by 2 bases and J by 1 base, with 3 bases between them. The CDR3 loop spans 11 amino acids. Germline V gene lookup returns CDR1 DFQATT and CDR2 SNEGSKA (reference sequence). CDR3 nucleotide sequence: TGCAGTGCTAGACATTCCTACGAGCAGTACTTC. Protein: CSARHSYEQYF.